The 26 T cell receptor beta chains below were found in one sample sequenced in a study of OX40 agonist ivuxolimab in advanced cancers. The method was immunoSEQ multiplex PCR; TCRdb's version includes in-frame clones alone and lacks a portion of them. The sample records just under 85,000 clones, around 78% being singletons. The sequenced sample was CD4+ or CD8+ T cells sorted from blood, obtained in a trial of the OX40 agonist ivuxolimab. The receptors stem from an adult with an advanced solid tumor such as melanoma, head and neck, liver or kidney cancer.

This chain links TRBV7-2 with TRBJ2-3; TRBD2 aligns across 12 bases. Germline V gene sequence: CDR1 SGHTA, CDR2 FQGNSA. J gave up 6 bases and V 2 bases, and 6 bases lay outside the gene matches. The CDR3 consists of 16 residues. The chain's CDR3 is CASSLSLAGGHDTQYF. CDR3 bases: TGTGCCAGCAGCTTAAGTCTAGCGGGGGGGCATGATACGCAGTATTTT.

This clone was seen only a few times. The chain is built from TRBV2 and TRBJ1-4, with 7 bases lining up with TRBD1. Germline CDR1 is SNHLY and CDR2 is FYNNEI. The CDR3 length is 14 residues. V dropped 7 bases and J dropped 11; count of bases not matched to a gene: 13. CDR3 in DNA: TGTGCCAGCAATCTAGGACAGGCAGTTGCGAAACTGTTTTTT. Residues: CASNLGQAVAKLFF. Complete variable domain (other parts from reference TRBV2 and TRBJ1-4): EPEVTQTPSHQVTQMGQEVILRCVPISNHLYFYWYRQILGQKVEFLVSFYNNEISEKSEIFDDQFSVERPDGSNFTLKIRSTKLEDSAMYFCASNLGQAVAKLFFGSGTQLSVL.

The V gene is TRBV7-2, the J gene TRBJ2-7, with D maybe TRBD1 (5 bases). The V gene lost 1 base and the J gene lost 6 bases, with 16 bases spanning the gap. This CDR3 comprises 15 residues. CDR1 is SGHTA, CDR2 FQGNSA, per germline. The CDR3 is CASSLVLGQTGEQYF. The CDR3, as DNA: TGTGCCAGCAGCTTAGTTCTCGGACAAACGGGCGAGCAGTACTTC.

The chain combines TRBV7-2 with TRBJ1-1, with TRBD1 matching 8 bases. The CDR3 is 15 amino acids. In germline, CDR1 is SGHTA, CDR2 FQGNSA. Trimming at V came to 5 bases and at J to 1 base, leaving 6 bases not matched to a gene. This chain's CDR3 is CASSPRTGRNTEAFF. CDR3 sequence (DNA): TGTGCCAGCAGCCCACGGACAGGGAGGAACACTGAAGCTTTCTTT. Full variable domain (remainder filled in from reference TRBV7-2 and TRBJ1-1): GAGVSQSPSNKVTEKGKDVELRCDPISGHTALYWYRQSLGQGLEFLIYFQGNSAPDKSGLPSDRFSAERTGGSVSTLTIQRTQQEDSAVYLCASSPRTGRNTEAFFGQGTRLTVV.

V usage is TRBV19 and J usage is TRBJ1-2, with TRBD1 as a possible D gene (5 bases). Germline V lookup: CDR1 LNHDA, CDR2 SQIVND (reference sequence). The CDR3 is 11 amino acids. Deletions cut 10 bases from V and 10 bases from J, with 16 bases between. The CDR3 nucleotides are TGTGCCACCAACATGGGGACCCACTACACCTTC. Residues: CATNMGTHYTF.

The V call is TRBV11-2, the J call TRBJ2-3; 14 positions match TRBD2. The ends lost 2 bases at V and 4 bases at J; junction bases unmatched: 5. Germline CDR1 and CDR2: SGHAT and FQNNGV. The CDR3 length is 17 residues. In nucleotides, the CDR3 is TGTGCCAGCAGCTTACGACTAGCGGGGGGGATAGCAGATACGCAGTATTTT. Protein: CASSLRLAGGIADTQYF.

The J gene is TRBJ2-5, the V gene TRBV29-1; D gene uncertain. The V gene's germline CDR1 is SQVTM and CDR2 ANQGSEA. With 4 bases removed from V and 3 bases from J, the gap between germline ends came to 6 bases. This CDR3 spans 11 amino acids. CDR3 loop: CSVGREETQYF. In DNA form, the CDR3 reads TGCAGCGTTGGGCGTGAAGAGACCCAGTACTTC.

The chain is built from TRBV4-1 and TRBJ2-7; 13 bases align to TRBD2. From germline, CDR1 is MGHRA and CDR2 YSYEKL. V trimming: 3 bases; J trimming: 2 bases; junction bases outside the gene matches: 7. CDR3 length: 17 residues. The CDR3 nucleotides read TGCGCCAGCAGCCAGGCAAGAGGACTAGCGGGGGCCTACGAGCAGTACTTC. Protein sequence: CASSQARGLAGAYEQYF.

The chain uses TRBV4-3 and TRBJ1-2; D not certain. In germline, CDR1 is LGHNA, CDR2 YSLEER. The length of the CDR3 is 13 residues. Trimming left V 3 bases short and J 8 bases short, with 13 bases between. The CDR3 coding sequence is TGCGCCAGCAGCCACCGAGGCTTCGGAGGCTACACCTTC. This translates into CASSHRGFGGYTF.

The gene calls are TRBV4-2 and TRBJ2-1; D ambiguous. In germline, CDR1 is LGHNA, CDR2 YNFKEQ. The CDR3 covers 16 residues. The V end was cut by 2 bases, the J end by 0 bases, with 11 bases between. CDR3 coding DNA: TGTGCCAGCAGCCAACCTACTTCGAGCTCCTACAATGAGCAGTTCTTC. Translated: CASSQPTSSSYNEQFF.

V is TRBV10-3 and J is TRBJ2-7; no definite D call. The CDR3 extends over 12 amino acids. Germline lookup yields CDR1 ENHRY and CDR2 SYGVKD. Trimming stripped 5 bases from V and 5 bases from J, with 10 bases between. CDR3 in DNA: TGTGCCATCAGTAAGTTGGCAAACGAGCAGTACTTC. Translating it yields CAISKLANEQYF.

The CDR3: CASSLQGGSTDTQYF. CDR3 sequence (DNA): TGCGCCAGCAGCCTGCAGGGGGGGAGCACAGATACGCAGTATTTT. The rearrangement uses TRBV5-1 and TRBJ2-3; D is perhaps TRBD1 or TRBD2 (7 bases each). With 4 bases removed from V and 0 bases from J, the gap between germline ends came to 12 bases. This CDR3 is built from 15 residues. Germline V gives CDR1 SGHRS, CDR2 YFSETQ. The whole variable domain, remainder taken from reference TRBV5-1 and TRBJ2-3, is KAGVTQTPRYLIKTRGQQVTLSCSPISGHRSVSWYQQTPGQGLQFLFEYFSETQRNKGNFPGRFSGRQFSNSRSEMNVSTLELGDSALYLCASSLQGGSTDTQYFGPGTRLTVL.

The V and J genes are TRBV5-4 and TRBJ1-2; tentatively, D is TRBD1 (5 bases). The CDR3 totals 14 residues. Deletions cut 4 bases from V and 2 bases from J, with 12 bases between. Germline V gene sequence: CDR1 SGHNT, CDR2 YYREEE (reference sequence). CDR3 protein: CASSPSGGNYGYTF. The CDR3 coding sequence is TGTGCCAGCAGCCCCAGCGGGGGGAACTATGGCTACACCTTC.

This rearrangement joins TRBV4-2 to TRBJ1-2, with D unclear. V dropped 3 bases and J dropped 0 bases, with 11 bases sitting between them. Looked up from germline, CDR1 is LGHNA and CDR2 is YNFKEQ. This CDR3 comprises 15 residues. The CDR3 spells CASSQERQANYGYTF. CDR3 in DNA: TGTGCCAGCAGCCAGGAGAGACAAGCTAACTATGGCTACACCTTC.

The chain has TRBV5-1 and TRBJ2-5; D is perhaps TRBD1 (6 bases). Trimming removed 8 bases at V and 3 bases at J, with 11 bases between. This CDR3 comprises 12 residues. The germline V gene has CDR1 SGHRS and CDR2 YFSETQ. The CDR3 here is CASRSGEETQYF. The DNA for the CDR3 is TGCGCCAGTCGATCAGGGGAAGAGACCCAGTACTTC.

J is TRBJ2-5 and V is TRBV19; 7 positions agree with TRBD1. The CDR3 is 15 amino acids. V shed 1 base and J 5 bases; nucleotides not matched to a gene: 7. The germline CDR1 and CDR2 sequences are LNHDA and SQIVND (reference sequence). The CDR3 nucleotides are TGTGCCAGTAGTATAGCGGGACAGTTCCCGGAGACCCAGTACTTC. It codes for CASSIAGQFPETQYF.

This chain links TRBV20-1 with TRBJ2-7; no clear D gene. The germline V gene has CDR1 DFQATT and CDR2 SNEGSKA (reference sequence). V was shortened by 6 bases and J by 6 bases, with 12 bases between the two germline ends. The CDR3 consists of 11 residues. CDR3 sequence reads: CSAPGQSEQYF. The CDR3 DNA is TGCAGTGCCCCCGGCCAGTCCGAGCAGTACTTC.

This clone was seen only once. This sequence joins TRBV6-1 and TRBJ2-5; TRBD1 matches at 8 bases. CDR3 length: 16 residues. Per the germline V gene, CDR1 is MNHNS and CDR2 is SASEGT. V was pared by 4 bases and J by 4 bases, with 11 bases of the junction left unmatched. The CDR3 protein is CASSVGVPGGRETQYF. DNA of the CDR3: TGTGCCAGCAGTGTTGGGGTACCAGGGGGCCGAGAGACCCAGTACTTC.

The chain uses TRBV7-9 and TRBJ1-4; tentative D call: TRBD1 (6 bases). The CDR3 loop spans 16 amino acids. Germline V gene sequence: CDR1 SEHNR, CDR2 FQNEAQ (reference sequence). With 4 bases removed from V and 4 bases from J, the gap between germline ends came to 16 bases. The CDR3 DNA is TGTGCCAGCAGCTCTAACAACAGGGTCCATAATGAAAAACTGTTTTTT. This gives the protein CASSSNNRVHNEKLFF.

The CDR3 loop is CASSLLAGALTDTQYF. Here the CDR3 DNA reads TGCGCCAGCAGCTTACTAGCGGGGGCCCTAACAGATACGCAGTATTTT. The rearrangement uses TRBV5-1 and TRBJ2-3; 11 positions agree with TRBD2. The CDR3 runs to 16 residues. J lost 3 bases, V lost 2 bases, and 5 bases had no gene match. Germline V lookup: CDR1 SGHRS, CDR2 YFSETQ.

This chain connects TRBV15 to TRBJ1-2; no reliable D call. V was trimmed by 6 bases and J by 4 bases, leaving 12 bases between them. This CDR3 spans 13 amino acids. Germline CDR1 and CDR2: LNHNV and YYDKDF (reference sequence). CDR3 amino acids: CATSRPPGYGYTF. For the CDR3, the DNA is TGTGCCACCAGTAGACCCCCCGGCTATGGCTACACCTTC.

This clone occurred once. This chain links TRBV9 with TRBJ2-4; D is undetermined. This CDR3 region has 15 residues. The germline gives CDR1 SGDLS, CDR2 YYNGEE. V was clipped by 2 bases and J by 0 bases, with 9 bases between them. CDR3 in DNA: TGTGCCAGCAGCGTCCCAGGAATAGCCAAAAACATTCAGTACTTC. It is translated as CASSVPGIAKNIQYF.

The CDR3, as DNA: TGTGCCTGGAGTTCCCAGTCCGGGCATGGGGAGCAGTACTTC. Translation gives CAWSSQSGHGEQYF. J is TRBJ2-7 and V is TRBV30; D not certain. The germline V and J ends were trimmed by 2 bases and 7 bases, with 18 bases remaining between them. The CDR3 length is 14 residues. In germline, CDR1 is GTSNPN, CDR2 SVGIG (reference sequence).

V gene TRBV5-6 combines with J gene TRBJ2-5, with D tentatively TRBD1 (5 bases). V lost 4 bases and J lost 3, with 19 bases in between. Germline V gene sequence: CDR1 SGHDT, CDR2 YYEEEE. The CDR3 runs 16 residues. The DNA for the CDR3 is TGTGCCAGCAGCCCTTTAGACAGAGACCCTAAAGAGACCCAGTACTTC. This encodes CASSPLDRDPKETQYF.

V usage is TRBV11-1 and J usage is TRBJ1-1, with 8 bases matching TRBD1. The CDR3 sequence is 14 residues long. Germline loops: CDR1 SGHAT, CDR2 FQDESV (reference sequence). J lost 1 base, V lost 5 bases, and 3 bases had no gene match. The CDR3 is CASSRGQANTEAFF. The CDR3 DNA reads as TGTGCCAGCAGCCGGGGACAGGCGAACACTGAAGCTTTCTTT.

V usage is TRBV7-8 and J usage is TRBJ1-3, with unresolved D. Germline CDR1 SGHVS, CDR2 FQNEAQ. Deletions cut 1 base from V and 0 bases from J, with 7 bases between. The CDR3 totals 15 residues. For the CDR3, the DNA is TGTGCCAGCAGCTTAGAAATTATCTCTGGAAACACCATATATTTT. Encoded protein: CASSLEIISGNTIYF.